The text below deals with one TCR beta chain. The sample originates from a study of identical twins. Each CDR3 protein gets one entry after TCRdb re-called the 5' RACE reads with MiXCR. Of about 200,000 distinct CDR3 sequences in the sample, more than 15% were seen once. These data were likewise used in another study, on T cells expressing NK-cell markers.

This receptor was obtained from a woman aged 18-29 years in good health. The sample taken for sequencing was CD8+ T cells sorted from blood.

This CDR3 is CSADFPWGTHAETQYF. The DNA of the CDR3 is TGCAGTGCTGACTTCCCCTGGGGGACACACGCAGAGACCCAGTACTTC. This chain connects TRBV20-1 to TRBJ2-5, with D maybe TRBD1 (6 bases). The CDR3 has 16 residues. V lost 5 bases to trimming and J lost 4 bases, with 23 bases between them. Germline assignment: CDR1 DFQATT and CDR2 SNEGSKA (reference sequence).